This T cell receptor (beta chain) was documented in a study of PD-L1 blockade in urothelial cancer (dated by TCRdb to 2017 to 2019). For context, the study as a whole: All patients started therapy in about 2014 and received atezolizumab 1,200 mg intravenously every 3 weeks. About 90% of the roughly 29 patients were identified as males with urothelial cancer of bladder origin, and a prior smoking history was reported by 18 of 29 patients. Patients had an ECOG performance status of 0 or 1 and had received between 0 and 3 prior chemotherapy regimens. Blood samples were analyzed 3 weeks after the start of treatment (second dose) and 6 weeks after the start of treatment. Blood samples gave a median of about 130,000 T cells and 80,000 or so unique TCRs, with a median clonality of about 0.078. The study was an exploratory multi-omic analysis of somatic, immune and clinical correlates of response to PD-L1 blockade with atezolizumab in urothelial cancer. Pretreatment tumor samples, along with matched peripheral blood collected serially before and after atezolizumab treatment, underwent TCR sequencing. Durable clinical benefit was defined as progression-free survival longer than 6 months, and TCR features were also tested against progression-free and overall survival. In the same patients, whole exome sequencing and RNA sequencing of pretreatment tumors were performed in addition to TCR sequencing. Durable clinical benefit was achieved by nine patients and was not achieved by 20 patients. Under 30 patients had pretreatment blood TCR-seq, 24 had at least one posttreatment blood collection, and 24 had tumor TCR-seq.

Synthetic TCR analog templates were spiked into each PCR to estimate absolute template abundance from read counts. The immunoSEQ assay used bias-controlled V and J gene primers to amplify TCRbeta CDR3 regions from genomic DNA. Rearranged TCRbeta segments were sequenced at approximately 20X coverage. The original pipeline was this. Clustering was used to correct sequencing errors, and CDR3s were annotated against IMGT so that V, D and J genes could be assigned. Downstream analyses used only productive TCRbeta rearrangements, leaving out any out-of-frame or stop-codon sequences. Clonality was computed as one minus Shannon entropy normalized by the log of the number of unique productive sequences. Fisher's exact test with Benjamini-Hochberg correction, using a cutoff of adjusted p below 0.01, was how clones that differed between time points or between blood and tumor were identified. TCRdb limited this immuneACCESS table to in-frame rearrangements with V and J called. A share of clones is missing; checked studies link under half to unresolved V genes, and the rest is unexplained. V and J calls and clone size are those listed in that table; D and trimming were worked out from the DNA. Across this sample there are around 110,000 clones, with approximately 90% seen only once. Of the sample, more than 1.5% is held by the ten largest clones.

Details on this clone: Its antigen is unknown. There are no base qualities to consult, and no much larger clone falls within one base.

Between the V and J ends, shortened by 4 bases and 2 bases respectively, the junction contains 11 bases. The germline V gene sets CDR1 to MNHNS and CDR2 to SASEGT. Including cysteine and phenylalanine, the CDR3 has 14 amino acids. Left in the record is the CDR3 DNA by itself, 42 bases read in frame from the first base. In the paper's terms, the time point label means: peripheral blood 6 weeks after treatment start. The cohort included some 30 patients with locally advanced or metastatic urothelial carcinoma who were treated at Memorial Sloan Kettering on a trial protocol. Peripheral blood mononuclear cells were collected pretreatment and during treatment, with between 1 and 8 total time points obtained per patient. The Qiagen DNeasy Blood extraction kit was used to purify genomic DNA from total PBMCs and tumor samples. PBMCs were collected pretreatment and during treatment, and were isolated and stored as previously described.

General findings and caveats noted by the study authors: A pretreatment peripheral blood TCR clonality below the median was linked to improved progression-free and overall survival. Patients with durable benefit showed greater expansion of tumor-associated TCR clones in peripheral blood 3 weeks after starting treatment (n = 22, p = 0.022). Because the sample size was small (n of about 29) and many exploratory analyses were performed, the results are intended to be hypothesis-generating.

The rearrangement combines TRBV6-1 with TRBJ2-5, and TRBD2 may be the D gene, going by 5 matching bases. The receptor's source is a man aged 55 to 69 with urothelial cancer. The sample consisted of PBMCs, taken around atezolizumab (anti-PD-L1) treatment. The CDR3 protein: CASSGGGGQETQYF. The DNA sequence follows: TGTGCCAGCAGTGGTGGAGGTGGACAAGAGACCCAGTACTTC.